This record looks at one TCR beta chain sequence and its context. Only in-frame clones appear in the TCRdb table, and some are missing; sequencing was by immunoSEQ multiplex PCR. The sample includes about 160,000 clones, 88% seen only once; the top ten take under 3%. Trimming shortened V by 4 bases and J by 10 bases, and 19 bases separated the two germline ends. CDR3 size: 15 residues. Germline CDR1 reads MNHEY; CDR2 reads SVGAGI. This entry comes from a study of cytomegalovirus exposure and HLA in healthy donors. As for the study in general: Per a later analysis, the approximately 600 first-cohort and over 90 validation repertoires shared one platform.

The sequencing sample was made of PBMCs. The V gene is TRBV6-5, the J gene TRBJ1-4, with TRBD1 as a possible D gene (6 bases). This sequence was found in a man aged 18 to 30 in good health and CMV-seronegative. In nucleotides, the CDR3 is TGTGCCAGCAGTTCCCCGCCCGGGGGGCTGGGAAAACTGTTTTTT. Protein product: CASSSPPGGLGKLFF.